This T cell receptor beta chain was sequenced during a study of beta chain features in type 1 diabetes. Whole-study findings and limits: Moderate yet significant TCRB CDR3 shortening was seen in Type 1 diabetes patients in all four CD4+ subsets.

Losses at the gene ends were 4 bases for V and 0 bases for J; bases not matched to a gene: 8. CDR1 SGHTA and CDR2 FQGNSA come from the germline V gene. The CDR3 is 16 amino acids. This clone was seen a few times. Its antigen is currently unknown. TCRB transcripts that were expressed got sequenced, as all of the isolated RNA had been reverse transcribed. Clones were sequenced by immunoSEQ multiplex PCR, and TCRdb holds only the in-frame ones, with some missing. The sample holds 95,000 to 150,000 clones, around 17% seen once. Sample: central memory CD4+ T cells from blood. The J gene is TRBJ1-2, the V gene TRBV7-2; TRBD1 aligns across 7 bases. The TCR comes from a man aged 25-45 years with type 1 diabetes. The CDR3 reads CASSSRQGRSNYGYTF. The CDR3 nucleotides are TGTGCCAGCAGCTCAAGACAGGGACGTTCTAACTATGGCTACACCTTC.